The rows below give T cell receptor beta chains drawn from one sample of a study of post-analysis software for immune sequencing data. TCRdb called the PCR reads again in MiXCR, with one record for every CDR3 protein. The repertoire consists of roughly 540,000 distinct CDR3 sequences, with around a third occurring once and the leading ten covering around 6.1%. Input material: blood. Source of these receptors: a girl aged 2 to 17 with multiple sclerosis. CDR3s leave out the opening cysteine and the closing phenylalanine or tryptophan. Only part of the rows carry a size: once, few, many, or a class if the clone is expanded.

clone_size	v_call	j_call	cdr3_aa
few	TRBV20-1	TRBJ1-5	SAIRTGRANQPQH
-	TRBV20-1	TRBJ2-1	SAAQGTQLADEQF
few	TRBV5-1	TRBJ1-5	ACSLEGAPTQPQH
-	TRBV6-2/TRBV6-3	TRBJ1-1	ASSQQGKDSTEAF
-	TRBV11-2	TRBJ1-2	ASSSTKAPNYGYT
-	TRBV12-3/TRBV12-4	TRBJ2-6	ASSLQGGLSGANVLT
-	TRBV20-1	TRBJ1-4	SARRVPTNEKLF
-	TRBV2	TRBJ2-1	ASNPGQYNEQF
many	TRBV13	TRBJ2-1	ASSLGGGYNEQF
-	TRBV27	TRBJ2-1	ASSSRLAGGNEQF
many	TRBV6-5	TRBJ1-2	ASSYSRNYGYT
-	TRBV12-3/TRBV12-4	TRBJ1-1	ASRPGTGWGMNTEAF
few	TRBV5-1	TRBJ2-3	ASSRDRVGTDTQY